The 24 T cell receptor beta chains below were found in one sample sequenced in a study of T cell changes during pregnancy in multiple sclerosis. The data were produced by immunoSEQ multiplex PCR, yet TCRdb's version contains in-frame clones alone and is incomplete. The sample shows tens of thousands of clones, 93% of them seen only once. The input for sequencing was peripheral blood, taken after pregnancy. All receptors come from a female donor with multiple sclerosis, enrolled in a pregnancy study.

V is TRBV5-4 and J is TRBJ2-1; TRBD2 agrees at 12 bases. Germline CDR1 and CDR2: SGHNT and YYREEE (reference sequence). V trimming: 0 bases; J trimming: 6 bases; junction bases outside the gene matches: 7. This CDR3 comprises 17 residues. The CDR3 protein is CASSLVLAGGLSNEQFF. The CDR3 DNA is TGTGCCAGCAGCTTGGTACTAGCGGGAGGCCTAAGCAATGAGCAGTTCTTC.

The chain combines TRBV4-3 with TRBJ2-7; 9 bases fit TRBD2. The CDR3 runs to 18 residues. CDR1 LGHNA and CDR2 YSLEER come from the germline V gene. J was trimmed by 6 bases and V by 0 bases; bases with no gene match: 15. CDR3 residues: CASSQDVVAGVPPGEQYF. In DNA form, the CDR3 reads TGCGCCAGCAGCCAAGATGTGGTAGCGGGAGTCCCTCCGGGCGAGCAGTACTTC.

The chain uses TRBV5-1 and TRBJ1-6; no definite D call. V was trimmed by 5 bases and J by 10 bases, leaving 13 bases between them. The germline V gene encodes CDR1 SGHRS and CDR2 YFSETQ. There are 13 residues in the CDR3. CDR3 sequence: CASRISQNSPLHF. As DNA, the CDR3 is TGCGCCAGCAGAATCAGTCAAAACTCACCCCTCCACTTT.

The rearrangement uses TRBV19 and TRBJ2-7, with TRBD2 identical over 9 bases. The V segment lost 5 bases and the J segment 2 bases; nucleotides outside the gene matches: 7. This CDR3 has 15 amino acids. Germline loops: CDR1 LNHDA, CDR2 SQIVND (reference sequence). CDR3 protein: CASSPLAGAPYEQYF. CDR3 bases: TGTGCCAGTAGTCCATTAGCGGGAGCGCCCTACGAGCAGTACTTC.

CDR3 coding DNA: TGTGCCAGCAGCTTAGGGCTACTAGCAGCTTACGAGCAGTACTTC. Protein sequence: CASSLGLLAAYEQYF. The chain carries TRBV7-2 and TRBJ2-7, with D possibly being TRBD2 (6 bases). There are 15 residues in the CDR3. V was trimmed by 1 base and J by 4 bases, leaving 14 bases between them. Germline V gives CDR1 SGHTA, CDR2 FQGNSA.

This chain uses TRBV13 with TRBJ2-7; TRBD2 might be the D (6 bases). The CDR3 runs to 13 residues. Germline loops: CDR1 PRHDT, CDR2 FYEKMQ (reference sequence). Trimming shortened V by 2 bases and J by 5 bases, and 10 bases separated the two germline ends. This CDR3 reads CASSLTREHEQYF. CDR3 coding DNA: TGTGCCAGCAGCTTAACTCGGGAGCACGAGCAGTACTTC.

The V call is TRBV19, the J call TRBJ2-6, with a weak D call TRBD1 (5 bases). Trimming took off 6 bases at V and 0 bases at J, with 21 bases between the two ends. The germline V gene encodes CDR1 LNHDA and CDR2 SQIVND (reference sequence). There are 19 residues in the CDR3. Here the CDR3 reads CASRSGATRLSSGANVLTF. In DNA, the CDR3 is TGTGCCAGTAGGTCTGGGGCCACGAGATTAAGCTCTGGGGCCAACGTCCTGACTTTC.

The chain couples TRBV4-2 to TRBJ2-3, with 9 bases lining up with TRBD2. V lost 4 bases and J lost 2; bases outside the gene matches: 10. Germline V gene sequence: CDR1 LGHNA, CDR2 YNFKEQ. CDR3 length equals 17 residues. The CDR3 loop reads CASSPRTTSGITDTQYF. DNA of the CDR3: TGTGCCAGCAGCCCACGAACGACTAGCGGAATCACAGATACGCAGTATTTT.

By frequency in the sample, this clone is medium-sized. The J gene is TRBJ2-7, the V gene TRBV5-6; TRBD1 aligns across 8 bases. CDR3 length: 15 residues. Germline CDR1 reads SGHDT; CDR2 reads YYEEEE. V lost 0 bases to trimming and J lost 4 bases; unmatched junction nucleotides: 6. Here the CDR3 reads CASSLGQGPIYEQYF. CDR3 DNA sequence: TGTGCCAGCAGCTTGGGACAGGGGCCGATTTACGAGCAGTACTTC. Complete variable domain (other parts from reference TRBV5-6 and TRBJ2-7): DAGVTQSPTHLIKTRGQQVTLRCSPKSGHDTVSWYQQALGQGPQFIFQYYEEEERQRGNFPDRFSGHQFPNYSSELNVNALLLGDSALYLCASSLGQGPIYEQYFGPGTRLTVT.

The DNA for the CDR3 is TGTGCCAGCAGTTTTGGGGGGTATCAGCCCCAGCATTTT. It codes for CASSFGGYQPQHF. This sequence joins TRBV27 and TRBJ1-5; the D gene is possibly TRBD1 (5 bases). The CDR3 length is 13 residues. Germline values: CDR1 MNHEY, CDR2 SMNVEV (reference sequence). The germline V and J ends were trimmed by 3 bases and 5 bases, with 8 bases remaining between them.

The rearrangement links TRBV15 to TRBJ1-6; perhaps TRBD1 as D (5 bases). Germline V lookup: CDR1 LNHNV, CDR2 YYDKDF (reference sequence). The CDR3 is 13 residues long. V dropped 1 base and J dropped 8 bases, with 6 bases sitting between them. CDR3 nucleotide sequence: TGTGCCACCAGCAGAGCGACAGATTCACCCCTCCACTTT. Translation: CATSRATDSPLHF.

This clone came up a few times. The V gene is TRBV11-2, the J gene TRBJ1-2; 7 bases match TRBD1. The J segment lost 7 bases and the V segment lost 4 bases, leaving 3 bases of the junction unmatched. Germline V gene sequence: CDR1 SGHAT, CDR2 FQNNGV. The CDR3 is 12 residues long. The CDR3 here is CASSSTGVGYTF. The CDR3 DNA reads TGTGCCAGCAGCTCAACAGGGGTTGGCTACACCTTC.

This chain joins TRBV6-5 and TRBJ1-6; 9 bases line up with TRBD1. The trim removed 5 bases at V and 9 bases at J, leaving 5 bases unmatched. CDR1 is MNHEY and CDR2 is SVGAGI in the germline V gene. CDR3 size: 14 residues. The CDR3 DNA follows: TGTGCCAGCAGTAGACAGGGGGAATTTTCACCCCTCCACTTT. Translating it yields CASSRQGEFSPLHF.

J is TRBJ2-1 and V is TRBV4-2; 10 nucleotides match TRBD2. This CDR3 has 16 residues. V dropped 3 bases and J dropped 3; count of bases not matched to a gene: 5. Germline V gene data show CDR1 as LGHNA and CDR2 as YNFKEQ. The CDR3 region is CASSQDGLADYNEQFF. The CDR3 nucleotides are TGTGCCAGCAGCCAGGACGGACTAGCGGACTACAATGAGCAGTTCTTC.

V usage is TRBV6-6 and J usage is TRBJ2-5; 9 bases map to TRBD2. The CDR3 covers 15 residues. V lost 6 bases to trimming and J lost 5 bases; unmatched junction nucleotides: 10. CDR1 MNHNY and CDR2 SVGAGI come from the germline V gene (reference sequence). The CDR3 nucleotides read TGTGCCAGCAGGCTTATAGCGGGAGCTGGCGAGACCCAGTACTTC. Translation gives CASRLIAGAGETQYF.

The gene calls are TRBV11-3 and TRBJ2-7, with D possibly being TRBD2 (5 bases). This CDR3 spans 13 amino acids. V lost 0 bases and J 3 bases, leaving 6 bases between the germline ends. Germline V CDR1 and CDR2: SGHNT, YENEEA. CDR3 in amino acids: CASSLDGGYEQYF. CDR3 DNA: TGTGCCAGCAGCTTAGACGGAGGCTACGAGCAGTACTTC.

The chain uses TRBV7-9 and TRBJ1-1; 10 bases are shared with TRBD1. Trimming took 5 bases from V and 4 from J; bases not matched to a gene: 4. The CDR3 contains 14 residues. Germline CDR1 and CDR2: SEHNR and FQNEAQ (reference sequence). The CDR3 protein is CASSTDRGSTEAFF. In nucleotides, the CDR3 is TGTGCCAGCAGCACGGACAGGGGGTCCACTGAAGCTTTCTTT.

In nucleotides, the CDR3 is TGTGCCAGCGCGTGGGGACTAGCGGGAGGGCCCTCCTACAATGAGCAGTTCTTC. This codes for CASAWGLAGGPSYNEQFF. The chain joins TRBV7-2 to TRBJ2-1; 16 bases align to TRBD2. V lost 8 bases and J lost 0; bases outside the gene matches: 7. CDR3 length: 18 residues. Germline CDR1 reads SGHTA; CDR2 reads FQGNSA. The variable domain in full, completed from reference TRBV7-2 and TRBJ2-1, reads GAGVSQSPSNKVTEKGKDVELRCDPISGHTALYWYRQSLGQGLEFLIYFQGNSAPDKSGLPSDRFSAERTGGSVSTLTIQRTQQEDSAVYLCASAWGLAGGPSYNEQFFGPGTRLTVL.

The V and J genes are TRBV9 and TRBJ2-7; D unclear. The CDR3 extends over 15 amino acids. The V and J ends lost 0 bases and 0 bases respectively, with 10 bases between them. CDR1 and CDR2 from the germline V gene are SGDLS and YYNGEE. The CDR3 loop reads CASSVDPQVSYEQYF. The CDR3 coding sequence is TGTGCCAGCAGCGTAGACCCTCAGGTCTCCTACGAGCAGTACTTC.

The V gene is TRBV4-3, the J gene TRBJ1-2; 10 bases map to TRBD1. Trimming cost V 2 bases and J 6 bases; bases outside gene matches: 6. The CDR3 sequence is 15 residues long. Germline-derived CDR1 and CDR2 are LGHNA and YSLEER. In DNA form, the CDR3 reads TGCGCCAGCAGCCAAAGCCTGACAGGGGGCAATGGCTACACCTTC. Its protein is CASSQSLTGGNGYTF.

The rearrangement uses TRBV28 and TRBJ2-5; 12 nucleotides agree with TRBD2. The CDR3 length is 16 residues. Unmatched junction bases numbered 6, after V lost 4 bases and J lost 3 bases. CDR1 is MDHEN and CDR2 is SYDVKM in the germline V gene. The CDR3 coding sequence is TGTGCCAGCAGTTCTAGCGGGAGGGAGGTTAAAGAGACCCAGTACTTC. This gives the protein CASSSSGREVKETQYF. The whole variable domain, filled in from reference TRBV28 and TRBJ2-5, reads DVKVTQSSRYLVKRTGEKVFLECVQDMDHENMFWYRQDPGLGLRLIYFSYDVKMKEKGDIPEGYSVSREKKERFSLILESASTNQTSMYLCASSSSGREVKETQYFGPGTRLLVL.

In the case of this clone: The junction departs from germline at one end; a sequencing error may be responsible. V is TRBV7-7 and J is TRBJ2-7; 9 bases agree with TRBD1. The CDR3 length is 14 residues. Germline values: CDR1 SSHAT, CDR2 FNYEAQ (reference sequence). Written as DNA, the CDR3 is TGTGCTAGCAGCCCGGGGACAGGGTCCTACGAGCAGTACTTC. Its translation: CASSPGTGSYEQYF.

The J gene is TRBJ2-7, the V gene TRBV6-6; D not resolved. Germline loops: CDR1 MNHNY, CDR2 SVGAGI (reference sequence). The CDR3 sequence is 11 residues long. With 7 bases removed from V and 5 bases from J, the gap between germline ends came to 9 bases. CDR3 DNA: TGTGCCAGCACCCAGCGCGACGAGCAGTACTTC. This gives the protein CASTQRDEQYF.

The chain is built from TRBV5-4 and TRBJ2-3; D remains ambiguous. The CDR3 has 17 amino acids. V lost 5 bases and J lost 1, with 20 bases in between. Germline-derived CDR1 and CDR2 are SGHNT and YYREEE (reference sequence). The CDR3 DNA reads TGTGCCAGCAGACCGAGATCAGAGGTTGTAGGCACAGATACGCAGTATTTT. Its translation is CASRPRSEVVGTDTQYF.